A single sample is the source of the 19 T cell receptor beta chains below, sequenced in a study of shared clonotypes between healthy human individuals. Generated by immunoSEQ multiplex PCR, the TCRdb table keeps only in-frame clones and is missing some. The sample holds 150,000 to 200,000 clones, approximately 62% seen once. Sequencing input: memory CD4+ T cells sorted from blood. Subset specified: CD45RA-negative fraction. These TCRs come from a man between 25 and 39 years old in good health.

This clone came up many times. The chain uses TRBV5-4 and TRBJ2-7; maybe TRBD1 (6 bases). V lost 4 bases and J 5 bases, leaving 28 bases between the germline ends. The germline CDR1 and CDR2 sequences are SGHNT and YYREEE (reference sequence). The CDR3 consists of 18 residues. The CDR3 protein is CASSARQGLRSSSNEQYF. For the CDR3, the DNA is TGTGCCAGCAGCGCTAGGCAGGGGCTGCGGTCGTCGTCAAACGAGCAGTACTTC.

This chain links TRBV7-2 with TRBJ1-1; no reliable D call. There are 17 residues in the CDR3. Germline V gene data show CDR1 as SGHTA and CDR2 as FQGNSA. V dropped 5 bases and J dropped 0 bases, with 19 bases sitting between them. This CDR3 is CASSPGVGRFMNTEAFF. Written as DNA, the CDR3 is TGTGCCAGCAGCCCCGGCGTCGGACGCTTCATGAACACTGAAGCTTTCTTT.

The CDR3 spells CASTGLAGTYKQETQYF. The CDR3 DNA reads as TGCGCCAGCACGGGACTAGCGGGAACCTATAAGCAAGAGACCCAGTACTTC. J is TRBJ2-5 and V is TRBV10-2, with 13 nucleotides matching TRBD2. Germline CDR1 reads WSHSY; CDR2 reads SAAADI. This CDR3 is built from 17 residues. J was trimmed by 2 bases and V by 7 bases; bases with no gene match: 10.

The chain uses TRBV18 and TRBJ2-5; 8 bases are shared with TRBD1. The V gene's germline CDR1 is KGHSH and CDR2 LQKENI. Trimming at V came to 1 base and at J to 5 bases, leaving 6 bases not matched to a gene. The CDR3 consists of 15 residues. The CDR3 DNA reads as TGTGCCAGCTCACCACGATGGACAGGGTTTGAGACCCAGTACTTC. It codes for CASSPRWTGFETQYF.

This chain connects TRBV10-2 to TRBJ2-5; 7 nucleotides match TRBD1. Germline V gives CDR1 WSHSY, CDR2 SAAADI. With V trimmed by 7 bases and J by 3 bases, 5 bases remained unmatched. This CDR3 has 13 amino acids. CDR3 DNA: TGCGCCAGCAACTCACAGGGGAAAGAGACCCAGTACTTC. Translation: CASNSQGKETQYF.

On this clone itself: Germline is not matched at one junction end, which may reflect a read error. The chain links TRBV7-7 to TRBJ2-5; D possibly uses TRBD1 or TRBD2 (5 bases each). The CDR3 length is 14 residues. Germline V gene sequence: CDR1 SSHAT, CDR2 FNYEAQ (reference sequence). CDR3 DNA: TGTGCTAGCAGCTTACGGGACGGAGAAGAGACCCAGTACTTC. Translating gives CASSLRDGEETQYF.

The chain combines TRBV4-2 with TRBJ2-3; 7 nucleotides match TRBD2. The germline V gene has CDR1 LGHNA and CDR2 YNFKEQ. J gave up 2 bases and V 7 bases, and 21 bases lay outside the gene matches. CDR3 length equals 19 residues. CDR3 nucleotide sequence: TGTGCCAGCACCGCATCCGGGGCTAGCGGCTTTCAAGACACAGATACGCAGTATTTT. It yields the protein CASTASGASGFQDTDTQYF.

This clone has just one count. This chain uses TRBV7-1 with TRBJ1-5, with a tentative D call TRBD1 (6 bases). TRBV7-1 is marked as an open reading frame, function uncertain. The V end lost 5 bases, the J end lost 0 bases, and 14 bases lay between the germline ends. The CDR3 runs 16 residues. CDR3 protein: CASSAYRDYSNQPQHF. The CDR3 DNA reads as TGTGCCAGCAGCGCGTACAGGGATTATAGCAATCAGCCCCAGCATTTT.

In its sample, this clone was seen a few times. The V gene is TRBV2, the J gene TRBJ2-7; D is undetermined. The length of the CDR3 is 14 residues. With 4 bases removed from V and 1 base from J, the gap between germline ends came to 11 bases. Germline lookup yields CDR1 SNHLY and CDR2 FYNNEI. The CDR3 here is CASSAPVSSYEQYF. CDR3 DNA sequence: TGTGCCAGCAGTGCCCCCGTTAGTTCCTACGAGCAGTACTTC.

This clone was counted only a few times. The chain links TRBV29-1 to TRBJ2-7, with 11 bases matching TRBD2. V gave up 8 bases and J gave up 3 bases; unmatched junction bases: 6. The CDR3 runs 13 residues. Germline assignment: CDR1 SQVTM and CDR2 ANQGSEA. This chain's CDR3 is CSISTSGVYEQYF. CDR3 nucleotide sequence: TGCAGCATTTCGACTAGCGGGGTCTACGAGCAGTACTTC.

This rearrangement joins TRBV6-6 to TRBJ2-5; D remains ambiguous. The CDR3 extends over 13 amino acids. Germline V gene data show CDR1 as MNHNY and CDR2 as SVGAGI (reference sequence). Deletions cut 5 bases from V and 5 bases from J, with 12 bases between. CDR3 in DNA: TGTGCCAGCAGTCCCGGGTTTGGGGAGACCCAGTACTTC. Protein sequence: CASSPGFGETQYF.

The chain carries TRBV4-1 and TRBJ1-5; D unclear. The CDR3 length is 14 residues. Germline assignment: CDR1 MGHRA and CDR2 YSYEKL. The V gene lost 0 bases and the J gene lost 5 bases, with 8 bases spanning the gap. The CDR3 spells CASSQDRSHQPQHF. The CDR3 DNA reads TGCGCCAGCAGCCAAGATCGCAGCCATCAGCCCCAGCATTTT.

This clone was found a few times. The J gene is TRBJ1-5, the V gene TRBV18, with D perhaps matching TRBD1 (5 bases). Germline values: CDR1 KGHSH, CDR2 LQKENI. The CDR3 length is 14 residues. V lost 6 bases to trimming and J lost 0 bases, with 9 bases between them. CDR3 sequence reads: CASSQGFSNQPQHF. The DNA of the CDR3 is TGTGCCAGCTCCCAGGGATTTAGCAATCAGCCCCAGCATTTT.

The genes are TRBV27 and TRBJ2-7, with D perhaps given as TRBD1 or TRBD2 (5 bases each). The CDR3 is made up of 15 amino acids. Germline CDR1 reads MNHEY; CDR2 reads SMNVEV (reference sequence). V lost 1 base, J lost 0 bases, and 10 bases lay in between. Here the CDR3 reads CASSLFPGSSYEQYF. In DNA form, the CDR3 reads TGTGCCAGCAGTTTATTCCCAGGGAGCTCCTACGAGCAGTACTTC.

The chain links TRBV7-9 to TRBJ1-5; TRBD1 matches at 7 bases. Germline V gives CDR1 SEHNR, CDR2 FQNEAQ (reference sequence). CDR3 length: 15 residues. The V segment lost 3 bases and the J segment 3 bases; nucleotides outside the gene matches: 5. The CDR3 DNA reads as TGTGCCAGCAGCTTTTCACAGGGGCTCAATCAGCCCCAGCATTTT. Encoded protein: CASSFSQGLNQPQHF.

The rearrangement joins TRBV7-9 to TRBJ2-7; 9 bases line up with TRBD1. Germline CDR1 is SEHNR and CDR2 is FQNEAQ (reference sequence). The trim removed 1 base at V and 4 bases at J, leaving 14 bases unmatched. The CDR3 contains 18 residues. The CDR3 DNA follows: TGTGCCAGCAGCTTAGATTTTCGGGACAGGGTACTTGATTACGAGCAGTACTTC. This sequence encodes CASSLDFRDRVLDYEQYF.

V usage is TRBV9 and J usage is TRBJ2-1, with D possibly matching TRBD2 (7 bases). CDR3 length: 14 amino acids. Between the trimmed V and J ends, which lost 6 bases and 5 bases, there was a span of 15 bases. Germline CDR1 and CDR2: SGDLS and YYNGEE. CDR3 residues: CASTSRGGNNEQFF. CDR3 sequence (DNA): TGTGCCAGCACCAGTAGGGGGGGGAACAATGAGCAGTTCTTC.

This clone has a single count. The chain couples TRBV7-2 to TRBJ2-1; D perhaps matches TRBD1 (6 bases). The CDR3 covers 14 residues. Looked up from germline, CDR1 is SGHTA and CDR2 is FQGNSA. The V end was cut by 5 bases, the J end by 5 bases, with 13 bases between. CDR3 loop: CASSRPGQNNEQFF. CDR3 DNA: TGTGCCAGCAGCCGACCGGGACAAAACAATGAGCAGTTCTTC.

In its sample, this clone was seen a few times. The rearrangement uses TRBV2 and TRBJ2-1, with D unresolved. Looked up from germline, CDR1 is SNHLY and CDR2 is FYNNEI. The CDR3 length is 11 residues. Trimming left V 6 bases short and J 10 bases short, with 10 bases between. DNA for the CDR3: TGTGCCAGCAGCTCGGGTACCGAGCAGTTCTTC. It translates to CASSSGTEQFF.